This T cell receptor (beta chain) was obtained from a study of CXCR3-negative and CXCR3-positive naive CD8 T cells. Overall study findings and caveats: For naive cells, CXCR3-negative and CXCR3-positive subsets had similar TRBV-TRBJ usage; for memory cells, usage differed. Diversity ran similarly high across both naive subsets but far lower in memory CD8+ cells. Between one naive subset and the other, surface CD5 was comparable, and TCR strength was inferred from TRB CDR3 properties.

Concerning this clonotype: Its antigen is not identified.

All TRB cDNA libraries came from 5' RACE performed with UMI labels. TCRdb derives one entry per CDR3 protein from the 5' RACE reads, leaving out DNA. Seen in this sample are 100,000 to 150,000 distinct CDR3 sequences; the ten most common clones hold 0.29%. Germline loops: CDR1 SQVTM, CDR2 ANQGSEA. The CDR3 sequence is 14 residues long. Naivety in CD8+ T cells corresponded to a CD45RO-CCR7+CD27+CD95- phenotype. J is TRBJ2-7 and V is TRBV29-1; TCRdb's assignment of TRBD1 cannot be checked, as there is no DNA. The clonotype was recovered from a human donor in good health. Some clones in this sample may be carry-over from other donors' samples. Sequenced: naive CXCR3- CD8+ T cells from blood. Subset in this sample: CD45RO-CCR7+CD27+CD95- naive CD8+ T cells lacking CXCR3 (TNR3-). The CDR3 here is CSVEGGTLNYEQYF.